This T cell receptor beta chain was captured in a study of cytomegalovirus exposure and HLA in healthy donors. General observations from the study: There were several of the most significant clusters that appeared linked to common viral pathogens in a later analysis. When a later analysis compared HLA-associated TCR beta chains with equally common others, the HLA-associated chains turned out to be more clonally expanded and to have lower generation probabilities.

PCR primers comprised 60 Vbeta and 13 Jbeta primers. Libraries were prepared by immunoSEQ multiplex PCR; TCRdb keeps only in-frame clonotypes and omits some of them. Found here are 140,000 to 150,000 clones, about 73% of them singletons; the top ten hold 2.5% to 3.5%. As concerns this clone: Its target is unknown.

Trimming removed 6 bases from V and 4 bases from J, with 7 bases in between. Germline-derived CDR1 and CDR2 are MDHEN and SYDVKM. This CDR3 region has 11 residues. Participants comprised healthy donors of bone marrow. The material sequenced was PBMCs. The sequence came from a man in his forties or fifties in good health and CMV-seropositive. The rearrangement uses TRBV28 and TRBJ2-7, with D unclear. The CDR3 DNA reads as TGTGCCAGCAGGCGGCAGTACGAGCAGTACTTC. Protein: CASRRQYEQYF.